The clone carrying this T cell receptor (beta chain) occurred once. What it binds is not known. Libraries were prepared by immunoSEQ multiplex PCR; TCRdb keeps only in-frame clonotypes and omits some of them. The sample contains about 2.3 million clones, more than 80% of which appear only once. This specimen belongs to a study of shared clonotypes between healthy human individuals. Study as a whole: Participating donors consisted of two women and a few men aged 18 to 49. Study-wide findings and caveats: An anticipated effect of sequencing depth on clonotype sharing among donors was recognized. Few donors limited the genetic and exposure-history diversity represented.

There are 17 residues in the CDR3. CDR1 and CDR2 (germline): SGHRS, YFSETQ. With 0 bases removed from V and 0 bases from J, the gap between germline ends came to 10 bases. Donors were Caucasian adults residing in Nashville, Tennessee, USA. Specimen: naive CD4+ T cells from PBMCs. Subset: CD45RA+ positively selected. This receptor was identified in a man aged 18 to 35 in good health. Some clones in this sample may be carry-over from other donors' samples. The chain uses TRBV5-1 and TRBJ2-6; perhaps TRBD1 as D (6 bases). CDR3 residues: CASSLGQVVSGANVLTF. CDR3 sequence (DNA): TGCGCCAGCAGCTTGGGACAGGTGGTCTCTGGGGCCAACGTCCTGACTTTC.